These 5 T cell receptor beta chains originate from one sample sequenced in a study of T cell responses to AZD1222 COVID-19 vaccine. Method: immunoSEQ multiplex PCR; TCRdb's copy keeps in-frame clones and lacks some. The data show 150,000 to 200,000 clones, approximately 90% seen once. Here the sequenced sample was peripheral blood, taken 28 days after the second AZD1222 dose. These receptors all stem from an adult who received the AZD1222 COVID-19 vaccine.

The chain couples TRBV9 to TRBJ2-5, with D possibly TRBD2 on 7 matching bases. The germline CDR1 and CDR2 sequences are SGDLS and YYNGEE. There are 16 residues in the CDR3. V was cut by 0 bases and J by 1 base, with 13 bases left in between. The CDR3 nucleotides read TGTGCCAGCAGCGTAGAAGGGGGGGCGCGCCAAGAGACCCAGTACTTC. It yields the protein CASSVEGGARQETQYF.

The chain carries TRBV5-1 and TRBJ2-2, with D unclear. This CDR3 spans 15 amino acids. CDR1 SGHRS and CDR2 YFSETQ come from the germline V gene. The V end lost 0 bases, the J end lost 4 bases, and 10 bases lay between the germline ends. This CDR3 is CASSLAGQSTGELFF. The CDR3 nucleotides read TGCGCCAGCAGCTTGGCGGGCCAAAGCACCGGGGAGCTGTTTTTT.

The gene calls are TRBV7-9 and TRBJ1-2; tentative D call: TRBD1 (5 bases). The CDR3 extends over 15 amino acids. V was pared by 5 bases and J by 4 bases, with 17 bases between. CDR1 and CDR2 (germline): SEHNR, FQNEAQ (reference sequence). The CDR3 loop is CASSRDEGATYGYTF. For the CDR3, the DNA is TGTGCCAGCAGCCGGGACGAGGGAGCAACCTATGGCTACACCTTC.

The rearrangement joins TRBV7-9 to TRBJ1-1; D is ambiguous. Trimming pared 5 bases from V and 3 bases from J, leaving 7 bases between. The CDR3 sequence is 12 residues long. Per germline, CDR1 SEHNR and CDR2 FQNEAQ (reference sequence). For the CDR3, the DNA is TGTGCCAGCAGCCCCCGGCACACTGAAGCTTTCTTT. This encodes CASSPRHTEAFF.

In DNA form, the CDR3 reads TGTGCCAGCTCACTCTCTTCCCTCTCCTACAATGAGCAGTTCTTC. It yields the protein CASSLSSLSYNEQFF. The chain uses TRBV18 and TRBJ2-1, with D uncertain. This CDR3 spans 15 amino acids. With 4 bases removed from V and 0 bases from J, the gap between germline ends came to 10 bases. Germline loops: CDR1 KGHSH, CDR2 LQKENI. The whole variable domain, filled in from reference TRBV18 and TRBJ2-1, reads NAGVMQNPRHLVRRRGQEARLRCSPMKGHSHVYWYRQLPEEGLKFMVYLQKENIIDESGMPKERFSAEFPKEGPSILRIQQVVRGDSAAYFCASSLSSLSYNEQFFGPGTRLTVL.